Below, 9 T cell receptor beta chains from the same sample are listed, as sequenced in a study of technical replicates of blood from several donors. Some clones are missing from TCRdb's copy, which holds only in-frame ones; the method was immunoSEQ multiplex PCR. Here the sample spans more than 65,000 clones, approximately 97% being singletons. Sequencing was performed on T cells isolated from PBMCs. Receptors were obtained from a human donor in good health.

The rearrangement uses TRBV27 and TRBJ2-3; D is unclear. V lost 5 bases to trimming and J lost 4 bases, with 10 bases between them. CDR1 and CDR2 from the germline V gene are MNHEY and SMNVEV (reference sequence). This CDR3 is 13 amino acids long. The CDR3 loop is CASSISYPDTQYF. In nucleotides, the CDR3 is TGTGCCAGCAGTATTAGTTATCCAGATACGCAGTATTTT.

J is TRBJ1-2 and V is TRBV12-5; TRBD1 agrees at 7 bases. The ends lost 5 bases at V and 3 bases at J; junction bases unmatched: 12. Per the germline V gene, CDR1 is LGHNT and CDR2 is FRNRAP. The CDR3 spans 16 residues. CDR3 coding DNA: TGTGCTAGTGGTAACATACAGGGGTTCTTGGACTATGGCTACACCTTC. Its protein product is CASGNIQGFLDYGYTF.

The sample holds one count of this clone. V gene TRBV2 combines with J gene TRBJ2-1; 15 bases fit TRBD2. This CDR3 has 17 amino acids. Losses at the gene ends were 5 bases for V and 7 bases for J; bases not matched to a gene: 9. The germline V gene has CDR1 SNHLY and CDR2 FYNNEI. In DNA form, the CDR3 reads TGTGCCAGCAGTTCCCTCCTTGGGACTAGCGGGAGGAATGAGCAGTTCTTC. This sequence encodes CASSSLLGTSGRNEQFF.

The CDR3 DNA is TGTGCCTGGAGTGTATTTCGGACTAGCGGGAGACTAGCCAAAAACATTCAGTACTTC. Translated: CAWSVFRTSGRLAKNIQYF. V and J are TRBV30 and TRBJ2-4; 13 bases line up with TRBD2. The CDR3 runs to 19 residues. Germline CDR1 GTSNPN, CDR2 SVGIG (reference sequence). With 0 bases clipped from V and 0 bases from J, the junction kept 8 bases outside the gene matches.

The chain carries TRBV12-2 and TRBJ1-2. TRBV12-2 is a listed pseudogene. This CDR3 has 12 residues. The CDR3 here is CASRKRSYGYTF. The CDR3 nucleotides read TGTGCAAGTCGCAAGCGGTCCTATGGCTACACCTTC.

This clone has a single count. CDR3 residues: CASSLAGQRGGYTF. Written as DNA, the CDR3 is TGTGCCAGCAGCTTAGCGGGACAGAGGGGTGGCTACACCTTC. The rearrangement links TRBV7-9 to TRBJ1-2, with 7 bases identical to TRBD1. The germline CDR1 and CDR2 sequences are SEHNR and FQNEAQ (reference sequence). The CDR3 contains 14 residues. Unmatched junction bases numbered 5, after V lost 0 bases and J lost 7 bases.

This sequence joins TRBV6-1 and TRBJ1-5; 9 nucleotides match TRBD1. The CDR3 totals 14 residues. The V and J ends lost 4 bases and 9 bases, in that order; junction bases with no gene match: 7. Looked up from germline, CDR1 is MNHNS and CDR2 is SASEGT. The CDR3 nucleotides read TGTGCCAGCAGTGGACGGGACAGGGTATGGCCCCAGCATTTT. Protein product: CASSGRDRVWPQHF.

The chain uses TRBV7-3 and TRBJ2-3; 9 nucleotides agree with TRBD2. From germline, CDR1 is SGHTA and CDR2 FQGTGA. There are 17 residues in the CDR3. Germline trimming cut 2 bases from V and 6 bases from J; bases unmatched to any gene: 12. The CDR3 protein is CASSLRTSGLEGDTQYF. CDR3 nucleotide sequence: TGTGCCAGCAGCTTACGTACTAGCGGGTTGGAAGGGGATACGCAGTATTTT.

The CDR3 loop is CASSQYEEAPYGYTF. The CDR3 coding sequence is TGTGCCAGCAGCCAATACGAGGAAGCCCCCTATGGCTACACCTTC. The chain couples TRBV9 to TRBJ1-2; D ambiguous. CDR1 is SGDLS, CDR2 YYNGEE, per germline. V was cut by 4 bases and J by 4 bases, with 17 bases left in between. The CDR3 extends over 15 amino acids.